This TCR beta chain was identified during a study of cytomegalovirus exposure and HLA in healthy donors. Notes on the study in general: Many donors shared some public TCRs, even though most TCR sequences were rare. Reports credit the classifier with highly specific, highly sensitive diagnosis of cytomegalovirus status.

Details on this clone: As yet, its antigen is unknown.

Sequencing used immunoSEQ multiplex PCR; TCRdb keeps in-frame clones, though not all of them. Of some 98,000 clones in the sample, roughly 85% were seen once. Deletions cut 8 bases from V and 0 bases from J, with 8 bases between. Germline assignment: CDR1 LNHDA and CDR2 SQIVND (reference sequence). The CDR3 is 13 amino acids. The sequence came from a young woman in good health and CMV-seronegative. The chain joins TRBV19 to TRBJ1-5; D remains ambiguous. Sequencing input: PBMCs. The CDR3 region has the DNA TGTGCCAGTTGCGAATATAGCAATCAGCCCCAGCATTTT. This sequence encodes CASCEYSNQPQHF.